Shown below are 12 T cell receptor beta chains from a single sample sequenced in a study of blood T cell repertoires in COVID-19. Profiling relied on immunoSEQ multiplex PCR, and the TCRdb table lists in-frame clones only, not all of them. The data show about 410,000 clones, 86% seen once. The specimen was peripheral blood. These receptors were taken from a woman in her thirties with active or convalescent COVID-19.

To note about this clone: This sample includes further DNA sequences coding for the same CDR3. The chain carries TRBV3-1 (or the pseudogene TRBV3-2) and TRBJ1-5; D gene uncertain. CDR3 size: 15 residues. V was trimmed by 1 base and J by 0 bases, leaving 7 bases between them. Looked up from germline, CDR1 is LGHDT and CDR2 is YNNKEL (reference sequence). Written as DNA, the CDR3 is TGTGCCAGCAGCCAAGGACAATTTAGCAATCAGCCCCAGCATTTT. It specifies CASSQGQFSNQPQHF.

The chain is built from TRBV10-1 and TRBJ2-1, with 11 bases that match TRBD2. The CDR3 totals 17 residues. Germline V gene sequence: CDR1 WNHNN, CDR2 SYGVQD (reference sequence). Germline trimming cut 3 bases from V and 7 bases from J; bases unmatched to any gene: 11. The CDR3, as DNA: TGCGCCAGCAGTGATTTTACGGAGGGACTAGCGGATAATGAGCAGTTCTTC. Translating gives CASSDFTEGLADNEQFF.

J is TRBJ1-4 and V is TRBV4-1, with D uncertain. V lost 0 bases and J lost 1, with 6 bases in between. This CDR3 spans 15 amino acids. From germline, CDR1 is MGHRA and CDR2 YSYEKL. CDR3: CASSQDHLTNEKLFF. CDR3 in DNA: TGCGCCAGCAGCCAAGATCACTTAACTAATGAAAAACTGTTTTTT.

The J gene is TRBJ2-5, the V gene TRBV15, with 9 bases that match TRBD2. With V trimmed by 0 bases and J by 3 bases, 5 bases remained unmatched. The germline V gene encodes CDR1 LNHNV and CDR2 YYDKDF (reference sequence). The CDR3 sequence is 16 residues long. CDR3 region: CATSRDPSGVKETQYF. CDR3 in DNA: TGTGCCACCAGCAGAGATCCTAGCGGGGTAAAAGAGACCCAGTACTTC.

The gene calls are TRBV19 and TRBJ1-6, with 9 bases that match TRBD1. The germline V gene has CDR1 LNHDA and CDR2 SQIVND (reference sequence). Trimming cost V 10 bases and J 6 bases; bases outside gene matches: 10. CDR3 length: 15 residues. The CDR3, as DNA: TGTGCCACCTCGGGAGGGGACAGGGTTAATTCACCCCTCCACTTT. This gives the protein CATSGGDRVNSPLHF. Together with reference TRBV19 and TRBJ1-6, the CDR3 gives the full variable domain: DGGITQSPKYLFRKEGQNVTLSCEQNLNHDAMYWYRQDPGQGLRLIYYSQIVNDFQKGDIAEGYSVSREKKESFPLTVTSAQKNPTAFYLCATSGGDRVNSPLHFGNGTRLTVT.

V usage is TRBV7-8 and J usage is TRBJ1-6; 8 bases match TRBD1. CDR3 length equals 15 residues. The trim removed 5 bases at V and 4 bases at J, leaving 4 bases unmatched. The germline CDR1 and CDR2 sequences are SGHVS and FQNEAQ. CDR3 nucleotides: TGTGCCAGCAGCCTAAGGACAGGGTATAATTCACCCCTCCACTTT. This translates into CASSLRTGYNSPLHF.

The CDR3 loop reads CASSTVNSPLHF. The CDR3 bases are TGTGCCAGCAGCACCGTGAATTCACCCCTCCACTTT. The chain links TRBV21-1 to TRBJ1-6. TRBV21-1 is shown as a pseudogene. The CDR3 contains 12 residues.

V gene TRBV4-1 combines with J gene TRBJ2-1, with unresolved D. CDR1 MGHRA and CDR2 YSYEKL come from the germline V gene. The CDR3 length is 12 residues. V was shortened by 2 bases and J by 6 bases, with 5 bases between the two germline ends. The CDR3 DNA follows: TGCGCCAGCAGCCAAACGGGCAATGAGCAGTTCTTC. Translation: CASSQTGNEQFF.

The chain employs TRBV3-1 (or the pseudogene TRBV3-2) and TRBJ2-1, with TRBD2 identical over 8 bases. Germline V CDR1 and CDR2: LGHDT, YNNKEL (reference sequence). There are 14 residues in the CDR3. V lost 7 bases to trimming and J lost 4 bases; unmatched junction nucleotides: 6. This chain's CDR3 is CASTGGGIYNEQFF. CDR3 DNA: TGTGCCAGCACAGGCGGGGGGATTTACAATGAGCAGTTCTTC.

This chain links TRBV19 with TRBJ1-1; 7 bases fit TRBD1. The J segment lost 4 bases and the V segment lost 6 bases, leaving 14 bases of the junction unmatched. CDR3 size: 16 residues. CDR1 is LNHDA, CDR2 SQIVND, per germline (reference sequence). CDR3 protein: CASRKERGRGSTEAFF. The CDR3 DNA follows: TGTGCCAGTAGAAAAGAAAGGGGGCGCGGTAGCACTGAAGCTTTCTTT.

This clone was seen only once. CDR3 amino acids: CASILTNSGEQFF. DNA for the CDR3: TGTGCCAGCATCCTGACTAACAGCGGCGAGCAGTTCTTC. V and J are TRBV6-5 and TRBJ2-1, with TRBD2 as a possible D gene (5 bases). Trimming took off 7 bases at V and 10 bases at J, with 17 bases between the two ends. The CDR3 sequence is 13 residues long. Germline loops: CDR1 MNHEY, CDR2 SVGAGI.

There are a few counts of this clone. The CDR3 DNA reads TGTGCCAGCAGCTTAGTTGAGGGCAGCTATGGCTACACCTTC. Amino acids: CASSLVEGSYGYTF. The V call is TRBV7-2, the J call TRBJ1-2; no clear D gene. Trimming removed 1 base at V and 4 bases at J, with 10 bases between. This CDR3 comprises 14 residues. Germline V gene data show CDR1 as SGHTA and CDR2 as FQGNSA.